This is a list of T cell receptor beta chains from one sample in a study of T-cell memory formation after mild COVID-19. One entry per CDR3 protein results from TCRdb running MiXCR on the 5' RACE reads. The table shows over 130,000 distinct CDR3 sequences, with 14% to 15% occurring only once. The sample comprised PBMCs or a T cell subset sorted from them (not recorded which). These receptors originate from an adult woman who had mild COVID-19 (a few samples of this study predate the infection). Cell type and time point are not known. Each CDR3 is given with its conserved first and last residue. D genes are given only for firm matches. Clone size is shown for a subset of rows, as once, few, many or a class of expanded clone.

j_gene | abundance | v_gene | d_gene | CDR3aa | CDR3nt
TRBJ2-7 | few | TRBV27 | NA | CASSLSGEGDYEQYF | TGTGCCAGCAGTTTGTCCGGGGAAGGCGACTACGAGCAGTACTTC
TRBJ2-7 | many | TRBV3-1 | TRBD1 | CASSQPGQGAYEQYF | TGTGCCAGCAGCCAGCCGGGACAGGGGGCGTACGAGCAGTACTTC
TRBJ2-1 | NA | TRBV13 | TRBD2 | CASSQLSVAGGPGEQFF | TGTGCCAGCAGCCAGTTAAGTGTCGCGGGAGGCCCAGGTGAGCAGTTCTTC
TRBJ2-1 | NA | TRBV7-2 | NA | CASSFLAHNEQFF | TGTGCCAGCAGCTTCCTAGCGCACAATGAGCAGTTCTTC
TRBJ2-1 | many | TRBV7-3 | TRBD2 | CASSLGTSGGYNEQFF | TGTGCCAGCAGCCTGGGGACTAGCGGGGGGTACAATGAGCAGTTCTTC
TRBJ2-2 | NA | TRBV9 | NA | CASSVDSGTETGELFF | TGTGCCAGCAGCGTAGACTCCGGGACGGAAACCGGGGAGCTGTTTTTT
TRBJ2-3 | NA | TRBV20-1 | NA | CSARTGTGKGRLMSDTQYF | TGCAGTGCTAGGACCGGGACCGGTAAAGGACGGTTGATGTCAGATACGCAGTATTTT
TRBJ2-7 | NA | TRBV5-6 | TRBD1 | CASTKPGAGGLLSYEQYF | TGTGCCAGCACCAAACCTGGGGCAGGGGGCCTCCTCTCCTACGAGCAGTACTTC
TRBJ1-4 | once | TRBV4-1 | TRBD1 | CASRQGGQGLNEKLFF | TGCGCCAGCAGACAGGGAGGACAGGGCCTTAATGAAAAACTGTTTTTT
TRBJ1-2 | NA | TRBV4-3 | TRBD1 | CASFSDRENGYTF | TGCGCCAGCTTCTCGGACAGGGAAAATGGCTACACCTTC
TRBJ1-1 | NA | TRBV14 | NA | CASSRWVVSNTEAFF | TGTGCCAGCAGCCGTTGGGTAGTTTCGAACACTGAAGCTTTCTTT
TRBJ1-2 | NA | TRBV6-2/TRBV6-3 | NA | CASSYSGLVYGYTF | TGTGCCAGCAGTTATTCGGGACTGGTTTATGGCTACACCTTC
TRBJ2-3 | few | TRBV5-1 | NA | CASSLDLLGIDTQYF | TGCGCCAGCAGCTTGGATCTCCTCGGGATAGATACGCAGTATTTT
TRBJ2-7 | once | TRBV5-1 | NA | CASSLDSPTREQYF | TGCGCCAGCAGCTTGGACAGCCCCACGAGAGAGCAGTACTTC
TRBJ1-1 | NA | TRBV4-3 | TRBD1 | CASSQLGQGATSPGAFF | TGCGCCAGCAGCCAACTCGGACAGGGGGCGACCTCACCCGGGGCTTTCTTT
TRBJ2-7 | many | TRBV5-1 | NA | CASSLAVSKHEQYF | TGCGCCAGCAGCTTGGCGGTCTCCAAGCACGAGCAGTACTTC
TRBJ2-1 | many | TRBV12-3/TRBV12-4 | NA | CATPERPGYNEQFF | TGTGCCACCCCCGAGCGGCCAGGTTACAATGAGCAGTTCTTC
TRBJ1-1 | once | TRBV20-1 | TRBD1 | CSARGAGQGDTEAFF | TGCAGTGCTAGAGGAGCCGGACAGGGGGACACTGAAGCTTTCTTT